Below, 29 T cell receptor beta chains from the same sample are listed, as sequenced in a study of liver allograft versus peripheral blood T cells. As for the study in general: Recipients' peripheral blood supplied the T cell receptor repertoires against which those in transplanted livers were compared.

TCRdb analysed the reads with MiXCR anew, one entry per CDR3 protein. The repertoire has about 3,700 distinct CDR3 sequences, approximately 20% of them found once; the top ten carry approximately 17%. The source of these receptors is a human patient who had a liver transplant. The graft donor may be the source of some T cells.

The rearrangement uses TRBV15 and TRBJ1-2; 7 positions match TRBD1. The CDR3 is 11 amino acids. The germline V gene has CDR1 LNHNV and CDR2 YYDKDF (reference sequence). Trimming cost V 4 bases and J 8 bases; bases outside gene matches: 1. CDR3 region: CATSMTGGYTF. The CDR3, as DNA: TGTGCCACCAGCATGACAGGGGGCTACACCTTC.

In this sample, this clonotype is medium-sized. The V gene is TRBV28, the J gene TRBJ1-5, with D uncertain. The CDR3 covers 14 residues. Trimming took 5 bases from V and 0 from J, leaving 8 bases between them. Germline CDR1 and CDR2: MDHEN and SYDVKM. The CDR3, as DNA: TGTGCCAGCAGTCACCATTATAGCAATCAGCCCCAGCATTTT. Amino acid sequence: CASSHHYSNQPQHF.

Within the sample, this clonotype is medium-sized. The rearrangement joins TRBV6-2 or TRBV6-3 to TRBJ1-5; a weak D match, TRBD1 (5 bases). V was trimmed by 5 bases and J by 4 bases, leaving 12 bases between them. The CDR3 is made up of 14 amino acids. CDR1 MNHEY and CDR2 SVGEGT come from the germline V gene. In DNA form, the CDR3 reads TGTGCCAGCAGTCCAGGGACGTATAATCAGCCCCAGCATTTT. Amino acids: CASSPGTYNQPQHF.

A note on this clonotype: A far larger clone is just one base off, so this is likely a read error. Given the absence of the conserved phenylalanine or tryptophan at the CDR3 end, a read error is likely. The chain links TRBV6-6 to TRBJ2-7; D remains ambiguous. The CDR3 has 13 amino acids. Trimming removed 5 bases at V and 5 bases at J, with 13 bases between. The V gene's germline CDR1 is MNHNY and CDR2 SVGAGI (reference sequence). Here the CDR3 DNA reads TGTGCCAGCAGTCTCCCCCCAGGCGACGAGCAGTACTCC. Translating gives CASSLPPGDEQYS.

This chain links TRBV11-2 with TRBJ1-6; TRBD1 matches 9 bases. The V and J ends lost 3 bases and 8 bases, in that order; junction bases with no gene match: 8. Germline CDR1 and CDR2: SGHAT and FQNNGV. There are 16 residues in the CDR3. The CDR3 nucleotides are TGTGCCAGCAGCTTTCCAGGACAGGGGACTCATTCACCCCTCCACTTT. Amino acid sequence: CASSFPGQGTHSPLHF.

Ten or more counts support this clonotype. The chain joins TRBV6-1 to TRBJ2-3; D may be TRBD1 or TRBD2 (5 bases each). This CDR3 is 14 amino acids long. Trimming cost V 7 bases and J 1 base, with 12 bases left between them. Germline CDR1 MNHNS, CDR2 SASEGT. This chain's CDR3 is CASMGTKRTDTQYF. CDR3 in DNA: TGTGCCAGCATGGGGACCAAACGCACAGATACGCAGTATTTT.

A note on this clonotype: Since a much larger clone is just one base distant, this may be a read error. The V call is TRBV6-5, the J call TRBJ1-4; tentatively, D is TRBD1 (5 bases). Trimming took off 5 bases at V and 2 bases at J, with 15 bases between the two ends. The germline gives CDR1 MNHEY, CDR2 SVGAGI. The CDR3 totals 16 residues. The chain's CDR3 is CASSEVRGWTNEKLFF. The CDR3 bases are TGTGCCAGCAGTGAAGTCCGGGGGTGGACTAATGAAAAACTGTTTTTT.

The genes are TRBV7-3 and TRBJ2-3, with 8 bases aligning to TRBD2. This CDR3 has 17 amino acids. Germline loops: CDR1 SGHTA, CDR2 FQGTGA. The trim removed 6 bases at V and 2 bases at J, leaving 13 bases unmatched. CDR3 in amino acids: CASSNTFSGTFTDTQYF. The CDR3 DNA reads TGTGCCAGCAGTAATACTTTTAGCGGGACCTTCACAGATACGCAGTATTTT.

Of note for this clonotype: A much bigger clone sits one base away, suggesting this may be a read error. The chain combines TRBV5-6 with TRBJ2-7; D tentatively fits TRBD1 or TRBD2 (5 bases each). This CDR3 contains 16 residues. Trimming left V 4 bases short and J 0 bases short, with 17 bases between. CDR1 and CDR2 (germline): SGHDT, YYEEEE. This chain's CDR3 is CASSRQIGTVSYEQYF. In DNA, the CDR3 is TGTGCCAGCAGCCGACAGATTGGGACGGTCTCCTACGAGCAGTACTTC.

As to this clonotype: A single base separates this from a much larger clone, so it may be a read error. The rearrangement uses TRBV12-3 or TRBV12-4 and TRBJ1-2; 7 bases align to TRBD1. J was trimmed by 6 bases and V by 6 bases; bases with no gene match: 7. This CDR3 comprises 13 residues. The CDR3 spells CASSDQGGDGYTF. DNA of the CDR3: TGTGCCAGCAGCGACCAAGGGGGCGATGGCTACACCTTC.

This clonotype is classed as medium-sized. The chain joins TRBV10-3 to TRBJ2-2; 9 bases match TRBD2. This CDR3 comprises 14 residues. The J segment lost 7 bases and the V segment lost 8 bases, leaving 8 bases of the junction unmatched. Germline V gene sequence: CDR1 ENHRY, CDR2 SYGVKD. The CDR3 loop is CAIGGTSWVGELFF. The CDR3 nucleotides are TGTGCCATCGGAGGGACTAGCTGGGTCGGGGAGCTGTTTTTT.

There are a few counts of this clonotype. The chain has TRBV7-3 and TRBJ2-1, with D possibly TRBD2 on 6 matching bases. Trimming pared 3 bases from V and 4 bases from J, leaving 16 bases between. The CDR3 is 16 amino acids. Germline loops: CDR1 SGHTA, CDR2 FQGTGA. The CDR3 sequence: CASSFIGSAGYNEQFF. In DNA, the CDR3 is TGTGCCAGCAGCTTCATAGGTAGCGCGGGATACAATGAGCAGTTCTTC.

The chain uses TRBV28 and TRBJ2-1; possibly TRBD1 or TRBD2 for D (6 bases each). Germline CDR1 MDHEN, CDR2 SYDVKM. The CDR3 contains 14 residues. Trimming removed 3 bases at V and 9 bases at J, with 15 bases between. This chain's CDR3 is CASSLGGPYVEQFF. As DNA, the CDR3 is TGTGCCAGCAGTTTGGGGGGCCCTTATGTTGAGCAGTTCTTC.

Within the sample, this clonotype is medium-sized. The V and J genes are TRBV16 and TRBJ2-1; the D gene is possibly TRBD2 (5 bases). V lost 11 bases to trimming and J lost 3 bases, with 14 bases between them. Germline V lookup: CDR1 KGHSY, CDR2 FQNENV. The CDR3 spans 13 residues. The CDR3 loop is CALSEGHYNEQFF. DNA for the CDR3: TGTGCCCTCTCAGAGGGCCACTACAATGAGCAGTTCTTC.

V usage is TRBV2 and J usage is TRBJ1-2; unclear D gene. The CDR3 covers 14 residues. Germline-derived CDR1 and CDR2 are SNHLY and FYNNEI. V was shortened by 4 bases and J by 4 bases, with 13 bases between the two germline ends. CDR3 in amino acids: CASSGSGGVYGYTF. CDR3 sequence (DNA): TGTGCCAGCAGTGGGAGTGGTGGGGTCTATGGCTACACCTTC. Together with reference TRBV2 and TRBJ1-2, the CDR3 gives the full variable domain: EPEVTQTPSHQVTQMGQEVILRCVPISNHLYFYWYRQILGQKVEFLVSFYNNEISEKSEIFDDQFSVERPDGSNFTLKIRSTKLEDSAMYFCASSGSGGVYGYTFGSGTRLTVV.

Comment on this clonotype: This may be a read error, as it is one base from a much larger clone. This chain links TRBV5-6 with TRBJ2-7; D perhaps matches TRBD1 (6 bases). The CDR3 is 16 amino acids. The germline CDR1 and CDR2 sequences are SGHDT and YYEEEE. The chain's CDR3 is CASSRQVGTVSHEQYF. As DNA, the CDR3 is TGTGCCAGCAGCCGACAGGTTGGGACGGTCTCCCACGAGCAGTACTTC.

The V gene is TRBV28, the J gene TRBJ2-7, with D maybe TRBD2 (5 bases). The V gene lost 7 bases and the J gene lost 5 bases, with 30 bases spanning the gap. Germline CDR1 MDHEN, CDR2 SYDVKM. The CDR3 totals 18 residues. CDR3 amino acids: CASIHRGQAIPSLHEQYF. CDR3 DNA sequence: TGTGCCAGCATACACCGAGGGCAGGCTATACCTTCTCTCCACGAGCAGTACTTC.

This clonotype was picked up a small number of times. This may be a read error: a much more frequent sequence differs by one nucleotide. The V gene is TRBV5-6, the J gene TRBJ1-2, with D maybe TRBD1 (6 bases). CDR1 SGHDT and CDR2 YYEEEE come from the germline V gene. The CDR3 runs 13 residues. The CDR3, as DNA: TGTGTCAGCAGCTTGGAGGGGGTCTATGGCTACACCTTC. Protein: CVSSLEGVYGYTF.

This clonotype qualifies as medium-sized (0.01 to 0.1%). The chain couples TRBV27 to TRBJ1-2; D not resolved. Looked up from germline, CDR1 is MNHEY and CDR2 is SMNVEV (reference sequence). This CDR3 has 17 amino acids. V shed 4 bases and J shed 5 bases, with 23 bases lying between them. CDR3: CASSSLRTASEGYGYTF. CDR3 bases: TGTGCCAGCAGTTCCCTCAGGACCGCGTCGGAGGGATATGGCTACACCTTC.

By sample share, this clonotype is medium-sized. The chain employs TRBV7-9 and TRBJ1-5; the D gene is possibly TRBD1 (6 bases). The germline V gene has CDR1 SEHNR and CDR2 FQNEAQ (reference sequence). The V end was cut by 5 bases, the J end by 4 bases, with 15 bases between. The CDR3 contains 15 residues. The CDR3 loop reads CASSERGQPNQPQHF. The CDR3 DNA is TGTGCCAGCAGCGAGCGGGGGCAGCCTAATCAGCCCCAGCATTTT.

The chain employs TRBV2 and TRBJ1-5; D may be TRBD1 (6 bases). Looked up from germline, CDR1 is SNHLY and CDR2 is FYNNEI. Between the trimmed V and J ends, which lost 6 bases and 4 bases, there was a span of 10 bases. The CDR3 totals 13 residues. DNA for the CDR3: TGTGCCAGCAGCTGGGACACGAATCAGCCCCAGCATTTT. This encodes CASSWDTNQPQHF.

Sample share makes this clonotype medium-sized. V and J are TRBV9 and TRBJ2-1; 7 nucleotides match TRBD1. V was pared by 3 bases and J by 0 bases, with 6 bases of the junction left unmatched. This CDR3 has 16 residues. CDR1 and CDR2 from the germline V gene are SGDLS and YYNGEE. CDR3 amino acids: CASSAGDSDSYNEQFF. The CDR3 DNA sequence: TGTGCCAGCAGCGCTGGGGACAGCGACTCCTACAATGAGCAGTTCTTC.

The gene calls are TRBV13 and TRBJ1-1; 10 nucleotides line up with TRBD1. Germline-derived CDR1 and CDR2 are PRHDT and FYEKMQ (reference sequence). Trimming took 6 bases from V and 1 from J; bases not matched to a gene: 5. The CDR3 has 15 amino acids. The CDR3 region has the DNA TGTGCCAGCAGTCCGGGGACAGGGGAGAACACTGAAGCTTTCTTT. This sequence encodes CASSPGTGENTEAFF.

The chain employs TRBV19 and TRBJ1-1, with unresolved D. CDR1 is LNHDA, CDR2 SQIVND, per germline (reference sequence). The V end was cut by 4 bases, the J end by 0 bases, with 9 bases between. This CDR3 is built from 14 residues. The CDR3 region is CASSTPTMNTEAFF. Here the CDR3 DNA reads TGTGCCAGTAGTACCCCCACTATGAACACTGAAGCTTTCTTT.

This clonotype is judged medium-sized. V is TRBV5-6 and J is TRBJ2-7; a possible D gene is TRBD2 (6 bases). Germline CDR1 reads SGHDT; CDR2 reads YYEEEE. V lost 0 bases and J lost 2, with 12 bases in between. The CDR3 is 15 amino acids. The CDR3: CASSLVSGTAYEQYF. CDR3 bases: TGTGCCAGCAGCTTGGTTAGCGGAACGGCCTACGAGCAGTACTTC.

By sample fraction, this clonotype is medium-sized (0.01 to 0.1%). The genes are TRBV19 and TRBJ2-3; 9 positions match TRBD1. V lost 7 bases, J lost 7 bases, and 6 bases stayed unmatched. CDR3 length equals 13 residues. Germline CDR1 and CDR2: LNHDA and SQIVND (reference sequence). CDR3 nucleotides: TGTGCCAGTAAGGGACAGGGTCCGAATACGCAGTATTTT. As protein: CASKGQGPNTQYF.

By sample fraction, this clonotype is medium-sized. This chain joins TRBV28 and TRBJ2-2, with D maybe TRBD2 (6 bases). Per germline, CDR1 MDHEN and CDR2 SYDVKM. Between the trimmed V and J ends, which lost 5 bases and 7 bases, there was a span of 17 bases. The CDR3 contains 15 residues. The chain's CDR3 is CASSLGLTELGELFF. For the CDR3, the DNA is TGTGCCAGCAGTCTGGGACTCACTGAGCTCGGGGAGCTGTTTTTT.

This clonotype was observed a few times. V and J are TRBV28 and TRBJ2-2; TRBD1 might be the D (6 bases). V was shortened by 4 bases and J by 7 bases, with 13 bases between the two germline ends. Germline lookup yields CDR1 MDHEN and CDR2 SYDVKM. This CDR3 contains 14 residues. CDR3 nucleotide sequence: TGTGCCAGCAGTTCCTACAGGGTTGACGGGGAGCTGTTTTTT. This sequence encodes CASSSYRVDGELFF.

By sample fraction, this clonotype is medium-sized. The DNA of the CDR3 is TGCAGTGCTAGGGACAGGGGGAACTACGAGCAGTACTTC. Translation gives CSARDRGNYEQYF. The chain recombines TRBV20-1 with TRBJ2-7, with TRBD1 identical over 10 bases. CDR3 length: 13 residues. Germline trimming cut 3 bases from V and 3 bases from J; bases unmatched to any gene: 2. From germline, CDR1 is DFQATT and CDR2 SNEGSKA (reference sequence).